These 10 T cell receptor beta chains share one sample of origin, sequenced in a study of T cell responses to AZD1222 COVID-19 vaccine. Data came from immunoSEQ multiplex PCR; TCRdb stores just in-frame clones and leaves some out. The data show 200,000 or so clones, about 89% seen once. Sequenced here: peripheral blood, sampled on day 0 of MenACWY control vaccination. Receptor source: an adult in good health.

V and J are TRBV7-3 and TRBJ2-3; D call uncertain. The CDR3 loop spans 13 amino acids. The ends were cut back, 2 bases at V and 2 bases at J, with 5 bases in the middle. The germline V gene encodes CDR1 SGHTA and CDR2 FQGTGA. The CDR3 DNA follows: TGTGCCAGCAGCTTATACCCCACAGATACGCAGTATTTT. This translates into CASSLYPTDTQYF.

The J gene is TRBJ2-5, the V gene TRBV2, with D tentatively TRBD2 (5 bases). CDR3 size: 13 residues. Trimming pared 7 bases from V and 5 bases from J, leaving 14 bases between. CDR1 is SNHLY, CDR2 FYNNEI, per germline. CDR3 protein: CASTNMRGETQYF. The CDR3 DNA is TGTGCCAGCACCAACATGAGAGGGGAGACCCAGTACTTC.

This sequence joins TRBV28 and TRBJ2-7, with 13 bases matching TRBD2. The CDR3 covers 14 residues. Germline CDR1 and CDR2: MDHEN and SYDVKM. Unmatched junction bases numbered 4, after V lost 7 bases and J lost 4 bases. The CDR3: CASNGLAGVYEQYF. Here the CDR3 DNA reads TGTGCCAGCAATGGACTAGCGGGAGTTTACGAGCAGTACTTC.

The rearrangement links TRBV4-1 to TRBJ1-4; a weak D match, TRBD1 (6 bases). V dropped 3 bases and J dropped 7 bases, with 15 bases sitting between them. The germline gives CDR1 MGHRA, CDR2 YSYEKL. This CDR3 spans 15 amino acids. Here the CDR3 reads CASSQSGTRGEKLFF. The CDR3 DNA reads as TGCGCCAGCAGCCAGTCCGGGACCAGGGGTGAAAAACTGTTTTTT.

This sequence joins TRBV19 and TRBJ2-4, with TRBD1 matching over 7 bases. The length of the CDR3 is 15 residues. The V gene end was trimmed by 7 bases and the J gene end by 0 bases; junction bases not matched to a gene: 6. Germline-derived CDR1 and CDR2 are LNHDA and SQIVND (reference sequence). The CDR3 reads CASTSTGLAKNIQYF. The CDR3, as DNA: TGTGCCAGTACCTCGACAGGGCTAGCCAAAAACATTCAGTACTTC.

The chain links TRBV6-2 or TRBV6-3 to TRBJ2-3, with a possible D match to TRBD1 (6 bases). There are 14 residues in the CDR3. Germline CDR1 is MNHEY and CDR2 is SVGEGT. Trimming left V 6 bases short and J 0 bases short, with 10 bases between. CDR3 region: CASSRRGSTDTQYF. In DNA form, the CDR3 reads TGTGCCAGCAGCCGCAGGGGAAGCACAGATACGCAGTATTTT.

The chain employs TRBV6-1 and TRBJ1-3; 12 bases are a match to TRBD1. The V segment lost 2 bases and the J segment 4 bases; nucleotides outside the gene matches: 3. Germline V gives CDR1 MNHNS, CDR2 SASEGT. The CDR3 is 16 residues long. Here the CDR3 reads CASSETGQGAGNTIYF. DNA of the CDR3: TGTGCCAGCAGTGAAACGGGACAGGGGGCCGGAAACACCATATATTTT.

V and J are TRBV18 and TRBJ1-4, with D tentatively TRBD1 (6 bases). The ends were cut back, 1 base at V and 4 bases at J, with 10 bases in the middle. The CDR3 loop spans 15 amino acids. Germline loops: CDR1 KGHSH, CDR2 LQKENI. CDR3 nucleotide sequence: TGTGCCAGCTCACCACAGAGGGGGTATAATGAAAAACTGTTTTTT. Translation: CASSPQRGYNEKLFF.

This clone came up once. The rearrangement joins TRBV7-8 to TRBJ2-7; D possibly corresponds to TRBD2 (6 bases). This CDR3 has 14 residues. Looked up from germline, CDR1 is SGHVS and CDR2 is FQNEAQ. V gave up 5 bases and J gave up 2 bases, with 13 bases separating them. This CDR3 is CASSRIAAAYEQYF. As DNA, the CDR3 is TGTGCCAGCAGCCGCATAGCGGCGGCCTACGAGCAGTACTTC.

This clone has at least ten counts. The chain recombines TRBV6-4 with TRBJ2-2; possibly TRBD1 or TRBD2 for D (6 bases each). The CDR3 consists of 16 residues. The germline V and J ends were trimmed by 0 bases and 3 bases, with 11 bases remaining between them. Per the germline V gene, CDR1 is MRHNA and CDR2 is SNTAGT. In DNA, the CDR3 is TGTGCCAGCAGTGACTCGCCCGGGGGCGACACCGGGGAGCTGTTTTTT. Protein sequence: CASSDSPGGDTGELFF.